What follows are 20 T cell receptor beta chains derived from one specimen sequenced in a study of T cell changes during pregnancy in multiple sclerosis. The protocol was immunoSEQ multiplex PCR, while the TCRdb copy is restricted to in-frame clones and leaves out a portion. The table shows roughly 72,000 clones, with around 89% occurring only once. Sequencing was performed on peripheral blood, taken in the first trimester of pregnancy. These TCRs come from a female donor in good health, enrolled as a control in a pregnancy study.

J is TRBJ2-2 and V is TRBV9; no clear D. Deletions cut 4 bases from V and 3 bases from J, with 4 bases between. Germline lookup yields CDR1 SGDLS and CDR2 YYNGEE. CDR3 length equals 12 residues. CDR3 protein: CASSSYTGELFF. The CDR3, as DNA: TGTGCCAGCAGCTCATACACCGGGGAGCTGTTTTTT.

The rearrangement links TRBV5-5 to TRBJ2-5; tentative D call: TRBD1 (6 bases). Trimming removed 3 bases from V and 1 base from J, with 10 bases in between. The CDR3 contains 14 residues. Germline loops: CDR1 SGHKS, CDR2 YYEKEE (reference sequence). The DNA for the CDR3 is TGTGCCAGCAGCTCATTACAGGGCCAAGAGACCCAGTACTTC. It specifies CASSSLQGQETQYF. The full variable domain, with the rest looked up from reference TRBV5-5 and TRBJ2-5, is DAGVTQSPTHLIKTRGQQVTLRCSPISGHKSVSWYQQVLGQGPQFIFQYYEKEERGRGNFPDRFSARQFPNYSSELNVNALLLGDSALYLCASSSLQGQETQYFGPGTRLLVL.

The V call is TRBV28, the J call TRBJ1-6; 12 nucleotides align to TRBD1. The germline V gene encodes CDR1 MDHEN and CDR2 SYDVKM. The CDR3 has 16 amino acids. V shed 5 bases, J shed 9 bases, and the junction held 8 bases outside the gene matches. CDR3 in amino acids: CASSVGTGGSLSPLHF. The CDR3 coding sequence is TGTGCCAGCAGTGTCGGGACAGGGGGCTCGCTTTCACCCCTCCACTTT.

J is TRBJ2-7 and V is TRBV28; D may be TRBD1 (6 bases). Germline-derived CDR1 and CDR2 are MDHEN and SYDVKM. With 6 bases removed from V and 6 bases from J, the gap between germline ends came to 24 bases. This CDR3 contains 16 residues. For the CDR3, the DNA is TGTGCCAGCAGCCTGGTGGGGGCAAAAATACCTGCCGAGCAGTACTTC. It encodes CASSLVGAKIPAEQYF.

The genes are TRBV19 and TRBJ1-4, with TRBD1 identical over 9 bases. The CDR3 totals 13 residues. V gave up 6 bases and J gave up 10 bases; unmatched junction bases: 6. CDR1 is LNHDA, CDR2 SQIVND, per germline (reference sequence). In DNA form, the CDR3 reads TGTGCCAGTAGACGGGACAGGGAAGGAAAACTGTTTTTT. Protein: CASRRDREGKLFF.

The chain uses TRBV6-6 and TRBJ2-1; 7 positions match TRBD1. Germline V gene sequence: CDR1 MNHNY, CDR2 SVGAGI (reference sequence). The V gene end was trimmed by 2 bases and the J gene end by 15 bases; junction bases not matched to a gene: 10. The CDR3 totals 13 residues. CDR3 DNA sequence: TGTGCCAGCAGTTACCCAACAGGGGTATTGTGGTTCTTC. Its protein is CASSYPTGVLWFF.

This clone was picked up one time. The J gene is TRBJ2-2, the V gene TRBV5-4, with 12 bases that match TRBD2. V shed 3 bases and J 5 bases; nucleotides not matched to a gene: 8. Germline V gives CDR1 SGHNT, CDR2 YYREEE (reference sequence). This CDR3 comprises 17 residues. The CDR3 protein is CASSSSTSGRRTGELFF. The CDR3, as DNA: TGTGCCAGCAGCTCTTCAACTAGCGGGAGGCGTACCGGGGAGCTGTTTTTT.

Only one count was recorded for this clone. J is TRBJ1-2 and V is TRBV5-6; no firm D call. The germline gives CDR1 SGHDT, CDR2 YYEEEE. V lost 2 bases, J lost 6 bases, and 8 bases lay in between. The length of the CDR3 is 12 residues. CDR3 in amino acids: CASSFSTDGYTF. The CDR3 DNA follows: TGTGCCAGCAGCTTTAGCACTGATGGCTACACCTTC.

This chain uses TRBV15 with TRBJ2-1, with 7 bases fitting TRBD2. The CDR3 runs to 17 residues. J gave up 0 bases and V 5 bases, and 10 bases lay outside the gene matches. Germline CDR1 reads LNHNV; CDR2 reads YYDKDF (reference sequence). The CDR3 nucleotides are TGTGCCACCAGCCACCTAGGCGGGGGAGGCTCCTACAATGAGCAGTTCTTC. Amino acids: CATSHLGGGGSYNEQFF.

V usage is TRBV12-5 and J usage is TRBJ1-6, with a possible D match to TRBD1 (5 bases). The CDR3 is 14 residues long. The V end was cut by 3 bases, the J end by 10 bases, with 13 bases between. CDR1 is LGHNT, CDR2 FRNRAP, per germline. CDR3 protein: CASGFWDFSSPLHF. For the CDR3, the DNA is TGTGCTAGTGGTTTTTGGGACTTCTCATCACCCCTCCACTTT.

The chain recombines TRBV5-5 with TRBJ1-1, with a possible D match to TRBD1 (5 bases). From germline, CDR1 is SGHKS and CDR2 YYEKEE (reference sequence). Trimming removed 1 base at V and 5 bases at J, with 12 bases between. CDR3 size: 14 residues. As DNA, the CDR3 is TGTGCCAGCAGCTTGAAGGGGCTCGGTACTGAAGCTTTCTTT. Residues: CASSLKGLGTEAFF.

V usage is TRBV9 and J usage is TRBJ2-3; 9 bases line up with TRBD2. Germline trimming cut 0 bases from V and 1 base from J; bases unmatched to any gene: 3. The CDR3 is 16 residues long. CDR1 is SGDLS, CDR2 YYNGEE, per germline. CDR3 nucleotides: TGTGCCAGCAGCGTAGTCTCTAGCGGGGGCACAGATACGCAGTATTTT. It encodes CASSVVSSGGTDTQYF.

The chain uses TRBV19 and TRBJ2-2; weak D call: TRBD2 (5 bases). V dropped 4 bases and J dropped 1 base, with 13 bases sitting between them. The CDR3 has 16 residues. Germline assignment: CDR1 LNHDA and CDR2 SQIVND (reference sequence). CDR3 nucleotide sequence: TGTGCCAGTAGTAGAGCTAGCCGAGGGAACACCGGGGAGCTGTTTTTT. Residues: CASSRASRGNTGELFF.

Points on this clone: Germline and junction disagree at one end, which may indicate a read error. V and J are TRBV28 and TRBJ1-2; D not certain. This CDR3 has 11 residues. Germline V gene data show CDR1 as MDHEN and CDR2 as SYDVKM. CDR3 sequence reads: CASGEGRGPAF. The CDR3 DNA sequence: TGTGCCAGCGGAGAAGGGAGAGGGCCTGCCTTC.

This chain joins TRBV5-1 and TRBJ2-7, with D possibly matching TRBD1 (6 bases). V lost 0 bases and J 1 base, leaving 11 bases between the germline ends. Germline V gene lookup returns CDR1 SGHRS and CDR2 YFSETQ. The length of the CDR3 is 15 residues. The CDR3 is CASSLETGYSYEQYF. The CDR3 DNA reads TGCGCCAGCAGCTTGGAAACAGGGTATTCCTACGAGCAGTACTTC.

V gene TRBV11-2 combines with J gene TRBJ1-6; tentatively, D is TRBD1 (6 bases). CDR1 is SGHAT and CDR2 is FQNNGV in the germline V gene. V was pared by 5 bases and J by 1 base, with 9 bases between. The CDR3 has 15 residues. For the CDR3, the DNA is TGTGCCAGCAGCACCAGGGGATCCTATAATTCACCCCTCCACTTT. It is translated as CASSTRGSYNSPLHF.

This chain connects TRBV6-5 to TRBJ2-3; 9 nucleotides line up with TRBD1. The CDR3 is 15 amino acids. Germline V gives CDR1 MNHEY, CDR2 SVGAGI. Trimming cost V 0 bases and J 5 bases; bases outside gene matches: 3. The CDR3 region has the DNA TGTGCCAGCAGTTACTCGGGACAGGGAGGAGATACGCAGTATTTT. Translated, it gives CASSYSGQGGDTQYF.

Only one count was recorded for this clone. The chain combines TRBV30 with TRBJ1-3, with a weak D call TRBD1 (6 bases). The germline V gene encodes CDR1 GTSNPN and CDR2 SVGIG (reference sequence). Trimming shortened V by 3 bases and J by 6 bases, and 15 bases separated the two germline ends. This CDR3 has 14 amino acids. CDR3 nucleotides: TGTGCCTGGAGGGTGTACCGGGACACAAACACCATATATTTT. Its protein product is CAWRVYRDTNTIYF.

The CDR3 nucleotides are TGTGCCAGCAGCGCCGGGACAGCGGGCGCACTGTTTTTT. Amino acids: CASSAGTAGALFF. V is TRBV5-4 and J is TRBJ1-4; 7 bases are shared with TRBD1. V lost 4 bases and J lost 13; bases outside the gene matches: 10. The CDR3 contains 13 residues. In germline, CDR1 is SGHNT, CDR2 YYREEE (reference sequence).

The chain couples TRBV6-5 to TRBJ1-2; TRBD1 matches 8 bases. The junction had 4 bases not matched to a gene; V was cut back by 6 bases and J by 4 bases. The CDR3 is 13 residues long. From germline, CDR1 is MNHEY and CDR2 SVGAGI. The CDR3 DNA reads TGTGCCAGCAGCGACAGGGGAATCTATGGCTACACCTTC. It translates to CASSDRGIYGYTF.